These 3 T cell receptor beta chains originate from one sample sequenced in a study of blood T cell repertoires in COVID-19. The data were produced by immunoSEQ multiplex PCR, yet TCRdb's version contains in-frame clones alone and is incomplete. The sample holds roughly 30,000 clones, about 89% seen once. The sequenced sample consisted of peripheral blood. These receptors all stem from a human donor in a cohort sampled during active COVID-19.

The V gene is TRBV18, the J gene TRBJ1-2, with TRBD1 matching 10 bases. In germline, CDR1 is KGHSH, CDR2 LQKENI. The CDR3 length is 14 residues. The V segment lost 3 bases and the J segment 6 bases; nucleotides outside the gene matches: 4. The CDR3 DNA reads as TGTGCCAGCTCACCGACAGGGGGCATTAATGGCTACACCTTC. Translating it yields CASSPTGGINGYTF.

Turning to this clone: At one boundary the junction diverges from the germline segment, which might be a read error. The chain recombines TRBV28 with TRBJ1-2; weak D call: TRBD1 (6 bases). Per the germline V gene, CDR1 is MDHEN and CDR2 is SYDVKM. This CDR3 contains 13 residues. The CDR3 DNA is TGTGCCGGCAGGCCGGGACACCTATCCGGCTACACCTTC. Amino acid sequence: CAGRPGHLSGYTF.

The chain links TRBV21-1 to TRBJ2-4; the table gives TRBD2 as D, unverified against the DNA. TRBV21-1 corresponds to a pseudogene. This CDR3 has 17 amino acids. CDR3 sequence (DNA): TGTGCCAGCAGCAAAGCGAGAAGATACCTAGCCAAAAACATTCAGTACTTC. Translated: CASSKARRYLAKNIQYF.